Following are 32 T cell receptor beta chains from one sample sequenced in a study of T cell repertoires in cytomegalovirus infection. TCRdb re-analysed the reads in MiXCR, keeping a single row per CDR3 protein. The data show hundreds of thousands of distinct CDR3 sequences, around 32% seen once. Their antigens remain unidentified. This specimen consisted of cultured CD8+ T cells from PBMCs, obtained from culture after CMV antigen stimulation. The receptor set was obtained from a human donor in good health (CMV status not recorded). Some clones in this sample may be carry-over from other donors' samples.

This clonotype occurred a few times. CDR3 region: CASSMGTSYEQYF. The CDR3 coding sequence is TGTGCCAGTAGTATGGGGACTTCCTACGAGCAGTACTTC. The gene calls are TRBV19 and TRBJ2-7; TRBD2 is a possible D gene (6 bases). This CDR3 is built from 13 residues. Deletions cut 3 bases from V and 1 base from J, with 7 bases between. From germline, CDR1 is LNHDA and CDR2 SQIVND (reference sequence).

This clonotype was counted many times. The chain recombines TRBV12-3 or TRBV12-4 with TRBJ2-7; D gene unclear. This CDR3 is built from 12 residues. Deletions cut 6 bases from V and 1 base from J, with 7 bases between. CDR3 coding DNA: TGTGCCAGCAGCCCGGTTTCCTACGAGCAGTACTTC. This encodes CASSPVSYEQYF.

The J gene is TRBJ1-1, the V gene TRBV9; D remains unclear. Germline V CDR1 and CDR2: SGDLS, YYNGEE. This CDR3 is 12 amino acids long. V dropped 0 bases and J dropped 6 bases, with 6 bases sitting between them. This chain's CDR3 is CASSVEGAEAFF. As DNA, the CDR3 is TGTGCCAGCAGCGTAGAGGGAGCTGAAGCTTTCTTT.

The sample holds a few counts of this clonotype. The V and J genes are TRBV9 and TRBJ1-6, with unresolved D. CDR1 and CDR2 (germline): SGDLS, YYNGEE. Trimming stripped 0 bases from V and 7 bases from J, with 11 bases between. The CDR3 length is 15 residues. The CDR3 protein is CASSVVDWGNSPLHF. The CDR3 DNA follows: TGTGCCAGCAGCGTAGTAGATTGGGGAAATTCACCCCTCCACTTT.

In nucleotides, the CDR3 is TGCAGTGCTAGATCGCGGACAGGACAGGAACAAGAGACCCAGTACTTC. Protein product: CSARSRTGQEQETQYF. V is TRBV20-1 and J is TRBJ2-5; 7 nucleotides line up with TRBD1. There are 16 residues in the CDR3. The J segment lost 2 bases and the V segment lost 2 bases, leaving 11 bases of the junction unmatched. The germline V gene has CDR1 DFQATT and CDR2 SNEGSKA (reference sequence).

This clonotype showed up just a few times. The rearrangement uses TRBV11-1 and TRBJ2-3; D unclear. CDR3 length: 16 residues. The V gene's germline CDR1 is SGHAT and CDR2 FQDESV (reference sequence). The V and J ends lost 5 bases and 7 bases respectively, with 22 bases between them. In nucleotides, the CDR3 is TGTGCCAGCAGCGGTTGGACGGATGGTACAGATAATACGCAGTATTTT. Its translation is CASSGWTDGTDNTQYF. The whole variable domain, remainder taken from reference TRBV11-1 and TRBJ2-3, is EAEVAQSPRYKITEKSQAVAFWCDPISGHATLYWYRQILGQGPELLVQFQDESVVDDSQLPKDRFSAERLKGVDSTLKIQPAELGDSAMYLCASSGWTDGTDNTQYFGPGTRLTVL.

This rearrangement joins TRBV24-1 to TRBJ1-5, with D hard to call. V shed 0 bases and J shed 3 bases, with 17 bases lying between them. Germline V gene lookup returns CDR1 KGHDR and CDR2 SFDVKD. The CDR3 length is 18 residues. The CDR3 sequence: CATSDLLGLRRDNQPQHF. The CDR3 DNA reads TGTGCCACCAGTGATTTGCTAGGCCTGAGGAGGGACAATCAGCCCCAGCATTTT.

The V gene is TRBV3-1, the J gene TRBJ2-2; possibly TRBD1 for D (6 bases). CDR1 and CDR2 (germline): LGHDT, YNNKEL (reference sequence). The V end was cut by 1 base, the J end by 5 bases, with 8 bases between. The CDR3 is 14 residues long. This CDR3 is CASSQAGETGELFF. In nucleotides, the CDR3 is TGTGCCAGCAGCCAAGCAGGGGAGACCGGGGAGCTGTTTTTT.

The chain links TRBV29-1 to TRBJ1-1, with D perhaps matching TRBD1 (5 bases). CDR3 length: 12 residues. CDR1 and CDR2 (germline): SQVTM, ANQGSEA. The V end was cut by 7 bases, the J end by 5 bases, with 14 bases between. The CDR3 reads CSGRGPWTEAFF. As DNA, the CDR3 is TGCAGCGGACGGGGACCTTGGACTGAAGCTTTCTTT.

The chain employs TRBV7-2 and TRBJ2-1; tentatively, D is TRBD2 (5 bases). The CDR3 has 14 amino acids. Germline lookup yields CDR1 SGHTA and CDR2 FQGNSA. Trimming cost V 3 bases and J 10 bases, with 16 bases left between them. For the CDR3, the DNA is TGTGCCAGCAGCTTTCCTAGCTCGGTCTCAGAGCAGTTCTTC. Encoded protein: CASSFPSSVSEQFF.

The rearrangement joins TRBV7-2 to TRBJ2-1; TRBD1 agrees at 10 bases. From germline, CDR1 is SGHTA and CDR2 FQGNSA. The V segment lost 6 bases and the J segment 5 bases; nucleotides outside the gene matches: 7. This CDR3 is built from 15 residues. Here the CDR3 reads CASRYRDRGDNEQFF. The DNA of the CDR3 is TGTGCCAGCAGGTATAGGGACAGGGGAGACAATGAGCAGTTCTTC.

The chain employs TRBV7-9 and TRBJ2-7; TRBD2 is a possible D gene (6 bases). Germline CDR1 is SEHNR and CDR2 is FQNEAQ (reference sequence). This CDR3 has 15 residues. Trimming left V 0 bases short and J 4 bases short, with 13 bases between. The CDR3 here is CASSLARGEWYEQYF. As DNA, the CDR3 is TGTGCCAGCAGCTTAGCGCGGGGCGAATGGTACGAGCAGTACTTC. Based on the CDR3 plus reference TRBV7-9 and TRBJ2-7, the full variable domain is DTGVSQNPRHKITKRGQNVTFRCDPISEHNRLYWYRQTLGQGPEFLTYFQNEAQLEKSRLLSDRFSAERPKGSFSTLEIQRTEQGDSAMYLCASSLARGEWYEQYFGPGTRLTVT.

The chain uses TRBV7-6 and TRBJ1-1; weak D call: TRBD1 (5 bases). Trimming cost V 3 bases and J 9 bases, with 8 bases left between them. Germline CDR1 SGHVS, CDR2 FNYEAQ. The length of the CDR3 is 11 residues. The CDR3 DNA follows: TGTGCCAGCAGCTTCGGGGACCAAGCTTTCTTT. It translates to CASSFGDQAFF. The variable domain in full, completed from reference TRBV7-6 and TRBJ1-1, reads GAGVSQSPRYKVTKRGQDVALRCDPISGHVSLYWYRQALGQGPEFLTYFNYEAQQDKSGLPNDRFSAERPEGSISTLTIQRTEQRDSAMYRCASSFGDQAFFGQGTRLTVV.

This clonotype was seen a handful of times. The rearrangement uses TRBV15 and TRBJ2-5; the D gene could be TRBD1 or TRBD2 (5 bases each). V was trimmed by 1 base and J by 1 base, leaving 16 bases between them. The CDR3 is 17 residues long. CDR1 is LNHNV and CDR2 is YYDKDF in the germline V gene (reference sequence). DNA of the CDR3: TGTGCCACCAGCAGAGGGACTTCCTGGGGCTCCCAAGAGACCCAGTACTTC. The encoded protein is CATSRGTSWGSQETQYF.

This clonotype has a handful of counts. The chain employs TRBV12-5 and TRBJ1-2, with 9 bases fitting TRBD1. The trim removed 8 bases at V and 5 bases at J, leaving 6 bases unmatched. The germline CDR1 and CDR2 sequences are LGHNT and FRNRAP. This CDR3 is built from 13 residues. In DNA form, the CDR3 reads TGTGCTAGTTCGACAGGGGGTCAATATGGCTACACCTTC. Translating it yields CASSTGGQYGYTF.

This clonotype was detected only a few times. The chain links TRBV7-6 to TRBJ2-3; D is ambiguous. Germline CDR1 SGHVS, CDR2 FNYEAQ. The V end was cut by 5 bases, the J end by 3 bases, with 9 bases between. The length of the CDR3 is 13 residues. CDR3 sequence (DNA): TGTGCCAGCAGCCCTGAGAGAACAGATACGCAGTATTTT. This sequence encodes CASSPERTDTQYF. The whole variable domain, remainder taken from reference TRBV7-6 and TRBJ2-3, is GAGVSQSPRYKVTKRGQDVALRCDPISGHVSLYWYRQALGQGPEFLTYFNYEAQQDKSGLPNDRFSAERPEGSISTLTIQRTEQRDSAMYRCASSPERTDTQYFGPGTRLTVL.

In regard to this clonotype: At one boundary the junction diverges from the germline segment, which might be a read error. The gene calls are TRBV6-1 and TRBJ2-6, with 8 bases that match TRBD1. CDR1 and CDR2 from the germline V gene are MNHNS and SASEGT. The CDR3 consists of 19 residues. CDR3 bases: TGCGCCAGCAGTGAAGCGAATGGTCAGGGGGCGGCTGGGGCCAACGTCCTGACTTTC. As protein: CASSEANGQGAAGANVLTF.

The rearrangement links TRBV6-5 to TRBJ2-3, with D uncertain. V was pared by 6 bases and J by 4 bases, with 23 bases between. The CDR3 runs to 17 residues. Germline values: CDR1 MNHEY, CDR2 SVGAGI. The CDR3 bases are TGTGCCAGCAGCCAAGGACCCCCCTCCTTTTCCCCAGATACGCAGTATTTT. Residues: CASSQGPPSFSPDTQYF.

In its sample, this clonotype was seen many times. V and J are TRBV7-6 and TRBJ1-2; 11 bases are shared with TRBD1. Germline V gene data show CDR1 as SGHVS and CDR2 as FNYEAQ. The CDR3 runs to 14 residues. Trimming at V came to 5 bases and at J to 7 bases, leaving 6 bases not matched to a gene. CDR3 sequence reads: CASSPGQGAVGYTF. CDR3 DNA: TGTGCCAGCAGCCCAGGACAGGGGGCGGTTGGCTACACCTTC.

The chain employs TRBV10-1 and TRBJ2-5; either TRBD1 or TRBD2 may fit D (5 bases each). Germline CDR1 is WNHNN and CDR2 is SYGVQD (reference sequence). Trimming took off 6 bases at V and 5 bases at J, with 13 bases between the two ends. The CDR3 has 13 residues. The CDR3 bases are TGCGCCAGCAGAGAGGGACCGATGGAGACCCAGTACTTC. Protein sequence: CASREGPMETQYF.

This clonotype was seen a few times. The chain links TRBV7-6 to TRBJ2-5, with D unresolved. This CDR3 spans 12 amino acids. CDR1 and CDR2 from the germline V gene are SGHVS and FNYEAQ. Trimming pared 6 bases from V and 3 bases from J, leaving 8 bases between. The CDR3 sequence: CASSSEEETQYF. CDR3 nucleotide sequence: TGTGCCAGCAGTTCTGAGGAAGAGACCCAGTACTTC.

This clonotype was recorded only once. One end of the junction fails to match germline, which may point to a read error. The rearrangement uses TRBV7-2 and TRBJ2-7; 7 bases map to TRBD1. This CDR3 has 17 residues. In germline, CDR1 is SGHTA, CDR2 FQGNSA. The CDR3 region has the DNA TGTGCCGGCAGCTTATTCGGGACAGCCCTTTTAAACTACGAGCAGTACTTC. It codes for CAGSLFGTALLNYEQYF. The whole variable domain, filled in from reference TRBV7-2 and TRBJ2-7, reads GAGVSQSPSNKVTEKGKDVELRCDPISGHTALYWYRQSLGQGLEFLIYFQGNSAPDKSGLPSDRFSAERTGGSVSTLTIQRTQQEDSAVYLCAGSLFGTALLNYEQYFGPGTRLTVT.

V is TRBV3-1 and J is TRBJ2-7; D might be TRBD1 (5 bases). This CDR3 has 16 amino acids. Deletions cut 2 bases from V and 6 bases from J, with 20 bases between. Germline assignment: CDR1 LGHDT and CDR2 YNNKEL (reference sequence). In DNA, the CDR3 is TGTGCCAGCAGCCAAACCCCCCTCGCGCAGGGCTTCGAGCAGTACGTC. This translates into CASSQTPLAQGFEQYV.

The chain combines TRBV27 with TRBJ2-7; weak D call: TRBD1 (6 bases). The V end was cut by 5 bases, the J end by 4 bases, with 12 bases between. Per the germline V gene, CDR1 is MNHEY and CDR2 is SMNVEV (reference sequence). The CDR3 spans 13 residues. The CDR3 DNA sequence: TGTGCCAGCAGTCCTTCAGGGGCGTACGAGCAGTACGTC. This translates into CASSPSGAYEQYV.

This clonotype was seen a few times. The chain uses TRBV27 and TRBJ1-6, with 7 bases aligning to TRBD1. Germline V gene sequence: CDR1 MNHEY, CDR2 SMNVEV (reference sequence). The J segment lost 2 bases and the V segment lost 4 bases, leaving 8 bases of the junction unmatched. The CDR3 spans 17 residues. CDR3 DNA sequence: TGTGCCAGCAGTTCTCAGACAGGGAGTCCCTATAATTCACCCCTCCACTTT. It specifies CASSSQTGSPYNSPLHF.

The table lists this clonotype with a few counts. The CDR3 region has the DNA TGTGCCAGCATTAGCTCGGGACAGCTGAATGAAAAACTGTTTTTT. It encodes CASISSGQLNEKLFF. The chain links TRBV12-3 or TRBV12-4 to TRBJ1-4; 7 bases line up with TRBD1. This CDR3 region has 15 residues. Trimming removed 7 bases from V and 5 bases from J; junction bases left unmatched: 10.

This clonotype has just a few counts. V gene TRBV18 combines with J gene TRBJ2-3, with D perhaps matching TRBD1 (6 bases). V was shortened by 6 bases and J by 3 bases, with 13 bases between the two germline ends. The CDR3 runs 14 residues. CDR1 and CDR2 from the germline V gene are KGHSH and LQKENI. This chain's CDR3 is CASSGEQGTDTQYF. Here the CDR3 DNA reads TGTGCCAGCTCCGGGGAACAGGGAACAGATACGCAGTATTTT.

Ten or more counts support this clonotype. The chain carries TRBV7-9 and TRBJ1-4; D is unclear. Trimming left V 6 bases short and J 8 bases short, with 19 bases between. CDR1 is SEHNR and CDR2 is FQNEAQ in the germline V gene (reference sequence). The CDR3 runs 15 residues. The CDR3 spells CASRSGGALREKLFF. DNA for the CDR3: TGTGCCAGCAGGTCCGGTGGCGCGCTAAGGGAAAAACTGTTTTTT.

This rearrangement joins TRBV28 to TRBJ2-7, with D tentatively TRBD2 (5 bases). Trimming pared 6 bases from V and 2 bases from J, leaving 17 bases between. Germline V gene sequence: CDR1 MDHEN, CDR2 SYDVKM. The CDR3 consists of 15 residues. CDR3 amino acids: CASRPTLMEAYEQYV. The CDR3 DNA reads as TGTGCCAGCAGACCAACCCTCATGGAGGCCTACGAGCAGTACGTC.

This clonotype came up a few times. This chain joins TRBV6-5 and TRBJ2-1; 7 nucleotides match TRBD1. Germline V lookup: CDR1 MNHEY, CDR2 SVGAGI. There are 14 residues in the CDR3. The V and J ends lost 6 bases and 6 bases, in that order; junction bases with no gene match: 8. CDR3 nucleotides: TGTGCCAGCAGCCCCACAGGGGCGGGCAATGAGCAGTTCTTC. Its translation: CASSPTGAGNEQFF.

This clonotype has only a few counts. The V call is TRBV6-8, the J call TRBJ1-3, with D possibly matching TRBD1 (5 bases). The germline V gene encodes CDR1 MNHGY and CDR2 SAAAGT. The V end lost 2 bases, the J end lost 4 bases, and 15 bases lay between the germline ends. CDR3 length: 16 amino acids. The CDR3 region is CASSYRRDFPGNTIYF. CDR3 coding DNA: TGTGCCAGCAGTTACCGCAGGGACTTTCCCGGAAACACCATATATTTT.

The chain carries TRBV19 and TRBJ1-4; D ambiguous. Trimming pared 6 bases from V and 5 bases from J, leaving 13 bases between. CDR3 length: 14 residues. Germline CDR1 LNHDA, CDR2 SQIVND (reference sequence). The CDR3: CASRFRQTNEKLFF. CDR3 bases: TGTGCCAGTAGATTTCGGCAGACGAATGAAAAACTGTTTTTT.